The 18 T cell receptor beta chains below were found in one sample sequenced in a study of blood T cell repertoires in COVID-19. The data were produced by immunoSEQ multiplex PCR, yet TCRdb's version contains in-frame clones alone and is incomplete. The repertoire holds about 120,000 clones, with about 85% as singletons. Material for sequencing was peripheral blood. These receptors were obtained from a man between 60 and 75 years old with acute or convalescent COVID-19.

The table lists this clone with a count of one. The rearrangement links TRBV10-3 to TRBJ1-2; the D gene is possibly TRBD1 (6 bases). The CDR3 length is 13 residues. V was clipped by 6 bases and J by 2 bases, with 10 bases between them. Germline CDR1 reads ENHRY; CDR2 reads SYGVKD. In DNA, the CDR3 is TGTGCCATCAGGAAGGACAGCAACTATGGCTACACCTTC. It translates to CAIRKDSNYGYTF.

V and J are TRBV7-6 and TRBJ2-5; TRBD1 matches 7 bases. CDR3 length: 15 amino acids. The junction had 11 bases not matched to a gene; V was cut back by 6 bases and J by 4 bases. Germline V CDR1 and CDR2: SGHVS, FNYEAQ. The CDR3 nucleotides read TGTGCCAGCAGACGTACGACAGGGATTGGAGAGACCCAGTACTTC. Protein: CASRRTTGIGETQYF.

The chain carries TRBV9 and TRBJ2-1, with a tentative D call TRBD1 (6 bases). In germline, CDR1 is SGDLS, CDR2 YYNGEE. This CDR3 region has 16 residues. V was shortened by 0 bases and J by 1 base, with 11 bases between the two germline ends. Here the CDR3 DNA reads TGTGCCAGCAGCGTAGGAGGGGGAGCATCCTACAATGAGCAGTTCTTC. Encoded protein: CASSVGGGASYNEQFF.

This clone has only a few counts. This chain links TRBV28 with TRBJ2-3; TRBD1 matches 9 bases. J gave up 0 bases and V 2 bases, and 18 bases lay outside the gene matches. The CDR3 loop spans 21 amino acids. Germline V gives CDR1 MDHEN, CDR2 SYDVKM. The CDR3: CASSLTGGASFFPFSTDTQYF. The CDR3 nucleotides are TGTGCCAGCAGTTTAACAGGGGGCGCCTCCTTTTTCCCGTTTAGCACAGATACGCAGTATTTT.

The chain employs TRBV5-1 and TRBJ2-3; a weak D match, TRBD2 (6 bases). V gave up 2 bases and J gave up 4 bases, with 17 bases separating them. The V gene's germline CDR1 is SGHRS and CDR2 YFSETQ. The CDR3 spans 16 residues. This chain's CDR3 is CASSLDGRRLSDTQYF. The CDR3 bases are TGCGCCAGCAGCTTAGACGGGAGAAGGTTATCAGATACGCAGTATTTT.

The V gene is TRBV7-2, the J gene TRBJ1-2; D not certain. V shed 4 bases and J shed 4 bases, with 10 bases lying between them. Germline V CDR1 and CDR2: SGHTA, FQGNSA. This CDR3 region has 13 residues. The CDR3 reads CASSSRGPYGYTF. The CDR3 DNA reads as TGTGCCAGCAGCTCCCGCGGCCCCTATGGCTACACCTTC. Using reference TRBV7-2 and TRBJ1-2 for the parts outside the CDR3, the full variable domain is GAGVSQSPSNKVTEKGKDVELRCDPISGHTALYWYRQSLGQGLEFLIYFQGNSAPDKSGLPSDRFSAERTGGSVSTLTIQRTQQEDSAVYLCASSSRGPYGYTFGSGTRLTVV.

The chain has TRBV5-4 and TRBJ2-1, with 12 positions matching TRBD2. CDR3 length: 15 amino acids. The germline V gene has CDR1 SGHNT and CDR2 YYREEE (reference sequence). J lost 8 bases, V lost 3 bases, and 6 bases had no gene match. Here the CDR3 reads CASSSRLAGVDEQFF. DNA of the CDR3: TGTGCCAGCAGCTCGAGACTAGCGGGAGTGGATGAGCAGTTCTTC. Full variable domain (rest looked up from reference TRBV5-4 and TRBJ2-1): ETGVTQSPTHLIKTRGQQVTLRCSSQSGHNTVSWYQQALGQGPQFIFQYYREEENGRGNFPPRFSGLQFPNYSSELNVNALELDDSALYLCASSSRLAGVDEQFFGPGTRLTVL.

This clone was seen more than once but under ten times. V and J are TRBV2 and TRBJ2-3; D not certain. This CDR3 has 13 residues. Germline V gives CDR1 SNHLY, CDR2 FYNNEI. V was trimmed by 4 bases and J by 2 bases, leaving 7 bases between them. CDR3 DNA sequence: TGTGCCAGCAGTGTACTCCTCACAGATACGCAGTATTTT. Its translation: CASSVLLTDTQYF. The full variable domain, completed using reference TRBV2 and TRBJ2-3, is EPEVTQTPSHQVTQMGQEVILRCVPISNHLYFYWYRQILGQKVEFLVSFYNNEISEKSEIFDDQFSVERPDGSNFTLKIRSTKLEDSAMYFCASSVLLTDTQYFGPGTRLTVL.

Written as DNA, the CDR3 is TGTGCCAGCTCACCATCGCAGGGTAGTTATTCACCCCTCCACTTT. This sequence encodes CASSPSQGSYSPLHF. The chain is built from TRBV18 and TRBJ1-6, with TRBD1 as a possible D gene (5 bases). Germline V lookup: CDR1 KGHSH, CDR2 LQKENI. V was clipped by 2 bases and J by 8 bases, with 13 bases between them. This CDR3 is 15 amino acids long.

This chain's CDR3 is CASSLGSGARQPQHF. In DNA, the CDR3 is TGTGCCAGCAGTCTAGGATCAGGGGCTCGTCAGCCCCAGCATTTT. The chain carries TRBV2 and TRBJ1-5; a possible D gene is TRBD1 (6 bases). Per the germline V gene, CDR1 is SNHLY and CDR2 is FYNNEI. V gave up 5 bases and J gave up 6 bases, with 17 bases separating them. This CDR3 has 15 amino acids.

CDR3 DNA sequence: TGTGCCAGCAGTTTACACTCAGGATTCTCCTCTGGAAACACCATATATTTT. Protein sequence: CASSLHSGFSSGNTIYF. The chain combines TRBV27 with TRBJ1-3, with D unresolved. Looked up from germline, CDR1 is MNHEY and CDR2 is SMNVEV (reference sequence). Trimming took off 2 bases at V and 0 bases at J, with 14 bases between the two ends. The CDR3 runs to 17 residues.

This clone was picked up one time. This chain links TRBV4-1 with TRBJ1-6; D is perhaps TRBD1 (5 bases). CDR1 and CDR2 (germline): MGHRA, YSYEKL. This CDR3 has 19 amino acids. The V end was cut by 2 bases, the J end by 9 bases, with 26 bases between. The CDR3 sequence: CASSQRPHGGGMSISPLHF. The CDR3 bases are TGCGCCAGCAGCCAAAGGCCGCATGGGGGAGGGATGAGTATTTCACCCCTCCACTTT.

This chain joins TRBV15 and TRBJ2-1; 8 bases align to TRBD1. CDR1 is LNHNV and CDR2 is YYDKDF in the germline V gene (reference sequence). The CDR3 is made up of 16 amino acids. The V segment lost 1 base and the J segment 3 bases; nucleotides outside the gene matches: 5. CDR3 residues: CATSRVGTGVYNEQFF. CDR3 bases: TGTGCCACCAGCAGAGTAGGGACAGGAGTCTACAATGAGCAGTTCTTC.

CDR3 nucleotide sequence: TGTGCCAGCAGCCCTGGGACTAGTAAAAATGAGCAGTTCTTC. It specifies CASSPGTSKNEQFF. The rearrangement joins TRBV27 to TRBJ2-1; TRBD2 aligns across 8 bases. The ends lost 6 bases at V and 7 bases at J; junction bases unmatched: 8. This CDR3 region has 14 residues. The germline gives CDR1 MNHEY, CDR2 SMNVEV (reference sequence).

This chain connects TRBV10-1 to TRBJ2-7; a weak D match, TRBD2 (6 bases). The CDR3 extends over 13 amino acids. V gave up 3 bases and J gave up 9 bases, with 15 bases separating them. The germline V gene encodes CDR1 WNHNN and CDR2 SYGVQD (reference sequence). The CDR3 protein is CASSDSGLLAQYF. Here the CDR3 DNA reads TGCGCCAGCAGTGACAGCGGGCTCTTGGCGCAGTACTTC.

The chain links TRBV5-1 to TRBJ1-5; weak D call: TRBD1 (5 bases). V lost 4 bases and J lost 0, with 8 bases in between. Per germline, CDR1 SGHRS and CDR2 YFSETQ. This CDR3 has 14 amino acids. The CDR3 DNA reads as TGCGCCAGCAGCCAAGGGGATAGCAATCAGCCCCAGCATTTT. Translation: CASSQGDSNQPQHF.

The CDR3 DNA is TGCGCCAGCAGTAGGGCTAGCGGGAGAAACTACGAGCAGTACTTC. This gives the protein CASSRASGRNYEQYF. The V call is TRBV10-2, the J call TRBJ2-7; 10 bases line up with TRBD2. CDR1 is WSHSY, CDR2 SAAADI, per germline. V lost 5 bases and J lost 3; bases outside the gene matches: 7. CDR3 length equals 15 residues.

V is TRBV5-1 and J is TRBJ1-5; perhaps TRBD1 as D (6 bases). The germline V gene has CDR1 SGHRS and CDR2 YFSETQ. The V end was cut by 5 bases, the J end by 5 bases, with 14 bases between. The length of the CDR3 is 14 residues. The CDR3 loop is CASRTDSSDQPQHF. CDR3 coding DNA: TGCGCCAGCAGGACGGACAGTAGTGATCAGCCCCAGCATTTT.